A selection of T cell receptor beta chains follows, all from one sample in a study of cytomegalovirus exposure and HLA in healthy donors. TCRdb's table, derived via immunoSEQ multiplex PCR, lists solely in-frame clones and lacks some. The sample contains about 120,000 clones, about 75% of which appear only once. The sequenced material came from PBMCs. The receptors were gathered from a woman in her forties in good health and CMV-seropositive. CDR3s include the opening cysteine and the closing phenylalanine or tryptophan. The order of the fields is V gene, D gene, clone size, J gene, CDR3 length, CDR3 DNA, CDR3 protein. A D gene is named only where the DNA matches it firmly. Expanded clones get a size class; other rows say once, few or many, or leave the size out.

V gene: TRBV4-3; D gene: NA; clone size: NA; J gene: TRBJ1-5; CDR3 length: 16; CDR3 DNA: TGCGCCAGCAGCCACTCCGCGGGCACGGGCAATCAGCCCCAGCATTTT; CDR3 protein: CASSHSAGTGNQPQHF
V gene: TRBV19; D gene: NA; clone size: NA; J gene: TRBJ2-7; CDR3 length: 13; CDR3 DNA: TGTGCCAGTAGTCCTCTTGGTCAGGACGAGCAGTACTTC; CDR3 protein: CASSPLGQDEQYF
V gene: TRBV5-1; D gene: TRBD1; clone size: NA; J gene: TRBJ1-1; CDR3 length: 14; CDR3 DNA: TGCGCCAGCAGCCAAGGACAGGAAGGGACTGAAGCTTTCTTT; CDR3 protein: CASSQGQEGTEAFF
V gene: TRBV5-1; D gene: NA; clone size: NA; J gene: TRBJ2-1; CDR3 length: 14; CDR3 DNA: TGCGCCAGCAGCTTGGAGGCGGGAATCGGTGAGCAGTTCTTC; CDR3 protein: CASSLEAGIGEQFF
V gene: TRBV7-7; D gene: TRBD2; clone size: NA; J gene: TRBJ2-1; CDR3 length: 15; CDR3 DNA: TGTGCTAGCAGCTTGGGACTAGCGATAAACAATGAGCAGTTCTTC; CDR3 protein: CASSLGLAINNEQFF
V gene: TRBV9; D gene: NA; clone size: once; J gene: TRBJ2-7; CDR3 length: 15; CDR3 DNA: TGTGCCAGCAGCGTAGGCGCAGGGGATCTCTACGAGCAGTACTTC; CDR3 protein: CASSVGAGDLYEQYF
V gene: TRBV28; D gene: NA; clone size: NA; J gene: TRBJ1-1; CDR3 length: 15; CDR3 DNA: TGTGCCAGCAGTTTAACGTGGCTTGGGGCAAGTGAAGCTTTCTTT; CDR3 protein: CASSLTWLGASEAFF
V gene: TRBV30; D gene: NA; clone size: NA; J gene: TRBJ2-7; CDR3 length: 15; CDR3 DNA: TGTGCCTGGAGTGTACGGGAGACGCCTGCCTACGAGCAGTACTTC; CDR3 protein: CAWSVRETPAYEQYF
V gene: TRBV11-2; D gene: NA; clone size: NA; J gene: TRBJ2-3; CDR3 length: 15; CDR3 DNA: TGTGCCAGCAGCTTAGTGCCACAGGGTCCCAATACGCAGTATTTT; CDR3 protein: CASSLVPQGPNTQYF
V gene: TRBV9; D gene: TRBD2; clone size: NA; J gene: TRBJ2-2; CDR3 length: 15; CDR3 DNA: TGTGCCAGCAGCGGCGAAGCGGGGGAGTCCGGGGAGCTGTTTTTT; CDR3 protein: CASSGEAGESGELFF
V gene: TRBV27; D gene: NA; clone size: NA; J gene: TRBJ2-7; CDR3 length: 15; CDR3 DNA: TGTGCCAGCAGTTTTAGGCAGGGGTGGTCCTACGAGCAGTACTTC; CDR3 protein: CASSFRQGWSYEQYF
V gene: TRBV7-9; D gene: TRBD1; clone size: NA; J gene: TRBJ1-4; CDR3 length: 16; CDR3 DNA: TGTGCCAGCAGCTTAGTCGGGACAGGGGGCGAGCAGAAACTGTTTTTT; CDR3 protein: CASSLVGTGGEQKLFF
V gene: TRBV27; D gene: NA; clone size: NA; J gene: TRBJ2-3; CDR3 length: 14; CDR3 DNA: TGTGCCAGCAGTTTAGTGACTAGCACAGATACGCAGTATTTT; CDR3 protein: CASSLVTSTDTQYF
V gene: TRBV5-6; D gene: TRBD1; clone size: few; J gene: TRBJ1-1; CDR3 length: 17; CDR3 DNA: TGTGCCAGCAGCTTGGTGGACAGGGGGAAAGGTGGCACTGAAGCTTTCTTT; CDR3 protein: CASSLVDRGKGGTEAFF
V gene: TRBV5-1; D gene: NA; clone size: NA; J gene: TRBJ2-3; CDR3 length: 15; CDR3 DNA: TGCGCCAGCAGCTTGGTACAGGGTCAGACAGATACGCAGTATTTT; CDR3 protein: CASSLVQGQTDTQYF
V gene: TRBV29-1; D gene: NA; clone size: NA; J gene: TRBJ2-7; CDR3 length: 14; CDR3 DNA: TGCAGCGTCGGACTGGGTAGTAGGTCCTACGAGCAGTACTTC; CDR3 protein: CSVGLGSRSYEQYF
V gene: TRBV7-8; D gene: NA; clone size: NA; J gene: TRBJ1-5; CDR3 length: 13; CDR3 DNA: TGTGCCAGCAGCTTAGGTCAAAATCAGCCCCAGCATTTT; CDR3 protein: CASSLGQNQPQHF
V gene: TRBV9; D gene: NA; clone size: NA; J gene: TRBJ1-1; CDR3 length: 14; CDR3 DNA: TGTGCCAGCAGTCTTCGGGGGGGTTACACTGAAGCTTTCTTT; CDR3 protein: CASSLRGGYTEAFF
V gene: TRBV7-9; D gene: TRBD1; clone size: once; J gene: TRBJ1-1; CDR3 length: 16; CDR3 DNA: TGTGCCAGCAGCTTACGGGACAGGCAGTTACTCGGTGAAGCTTTCTTT; CDR3 protein: CASSLRDRQLLGEAFF
V gene: TRBV19; D gene: TRBD2; clone size: once; J gene: TRBJ2-1; CDR3 length: 17; CDR3 DNA: TGTGCCAGTAGTCATACTAGCGGGAGGCCAACCTACAATGAGCAGTTCTTC; CDR3 protein: CASSHTSGRPTYNEQFF
V gene: TRBV28; D gene: NA; clone size: NA; J gene: TRBJ2-5; CDR3 length: 12; CDR3 DNA: TGTGCCAGCAGTTCGTACCAAGAGACCCAGTACTTC; CDR3 protein: CASSSYQETQYF
V gene: TRBV28; D gene: NA; clone size: few; J gene: TRBJ1-1; CDR3 length: 15; CDR3 DNA: TGTGCCAGCAGTTTATGGCAGACAGGGAACACTGAAGCTTTCTTT; CDR3 protein: CASSLWQTGNTEAFF
V gene: TRBV18; D gene: NA; clone size: NA; J gene: TRBJ2-6; CDR3 length: 16; CDR3 DNA: TGTGCCAGCTCGGCACAGGGCGGCTCTGGGGCCAACGTCCTGACTTTC; CDR3 protein: CASSAQGGSGANVLTF
V gene: TRBV13; D gene: TRBD1; clone size: few; J gene: TRBJ2-7; CDR3 length: 15; CDR3 DNA: TGTGCCAGCAGCCCTAGGGACAGGGGGAGGCTCGAGCAGTACTTC; CDR3 protein: CASSPRDRGRLEQYF
V gene: TRBV14; D gene: NA; clone size: few; J gene: TRBJ1-1; CDR3 length: 14; CDR3 DNA: TGTGCCAGCAGCCAAGACCTGCGGATCACTGAAGCTTTCTTT; CDR3 protein: CASSQDLRITEAFF
V gene: TRBV5-1; D gene: NA; clone size: NA; J gene: TRBJ2-5; CDR3 length: 14; CDR3 DNA: TGCGCCAGCAGCTTGGGACAGACCCAAGAGACCCAGTACTTC; CDR3 protein: CASSLGQTQETQYF
V gene: TRBV9; D gene: TRBD2; clone size: NA; J gene: TRBJ2-3; CDR3 length: 16; CDR3 DNA: TGTGCCAGCAGCGTAGACTCGCGGGGGGGCCAAGATACGCAGTATTTT; CDR3 protein: CASSVDSRGGQDTQYF
V gene: TRBV10-2; D gene: NA; clone size: NA; J gene: TRBJ1-2; CDR3 length: 16; CDR3 DNA: TGCGCCAGCAGTGAATGGGGCTGGGGGCAAAACTATGGCTACACCTTC; CDR3 protein: CASSEWGWGQNYGYTF
V gene: TRBV13; D gene: NA; clone size: NA; J gene: TRBJ2-3; CDR3 length: 12; CDR3 DNA: TGTGCCAGCAGCTCTCAGGGGGATACGCAGTATTTT; CDR3 protein: CASSSQGDTQYF
V gene: TRBV10-3; D gene: TRBD2; clone size: NA; J gene: TRBJ2-7; CDR3 length: 15; CDR3 DNA: TGTGCCATCAGTGAGCCTAGCGGGACCTACTACGAGCAGTACTTC; CDR3 protein: CAISEPSGTYYEQYF
V gene: TRBV9; D gene: TRBD1; clone size: NA; J gene: TRBJ2-7; CDR3 length: 14; CDR3 DNA: TGTGCCAGCAGCGTAGGAGACAGGGGCTACGAGCAGTACTTC; CDR3 protein: CASSVGDRGYEQYF
V gene: TRBV19; D gene: NA; clone size: NA; J gene: TRBJ1-1; CDR3 length: 14; CDR3 DNA: TGTGCCAGTAGGAGCCGGGAAAAAAACACTGAAGCTTTCTTT; CDR3 protein: CASRSREKNTEAFF
V gene: TRBV10-3; D gene: NA; clone size: NA; J gene: TRBJ1-1; CDR3 length: 18; CDR3 DNA: TGTGCCATCAGTGAGTCCCGAAAGTCAGCGCTCATGAACACTGAAGCTTTCTTT; CDR3 protein: CAISESRKSALMNTEAFF
V gene: TRBV7-2; D gene: TRBD1; clone size: NA; J gene: TRBJ2-7; CDR3 length: 14; CDR3 DNA: TGTGCCAGCGCAACCCGCGGACAGGGCCGCGAGCAGTACTTC; CDR3 protein: CASATRGQGREQYF
V gene: TRBV5-5; D gene: NA; clone size: once; J gene: TRBJ1-2; CDR3 length: 13; CDR3 DNA: TGTGCCAGCAGCTTGATCGGGAGTGGTGGCTACACCTTC; CDR3 protein: CASSLIGSGGYTF
V gene: TRBV5-1; D gene: NA; clone size: NA; J gene: TRBJ2-7; CDR3 length: 15; CDR3 DNA: TGCGCCAGCAGCTCGGGGGACCTTCTATCCTACGAGCAGTACTTC; CDR3 protein: CASSSGDLLSYEQYF
V gene: TRBV19; D gene: NA; clone size: few; J gene: TRBJ2-6; CDR3 length: 16; CDR3 DNA: TGTGCCAGTAGTATAGAGACGGGCTCTGGGGCCAACGTCCTGACTTTC; CDR3 protein: CASSIETGSGANVLTF
V gene: TRBV7-2; D gene: NA; clone size: few; J gene: TRBJ2-7; CDR3 length: 14; CDR3 DNA: TGTGCCAGCAGCTCCAAGGGGACACTCGACGAGCAGTACTTC; CDR3 protein: CASSSKGTLDEQYF
V gene: TRBV7-2; D gene: NA; clone size: NA; J gene: TRBJ2-7; CDR3 length: 15; CDR3 DNA: TGTGCCAGCAGCCTATCCAGGACCAGGGCTTACGAGCAGTACTTC; CDR3 protein: CASSLSRTRAYEQYF
V gene: TRBV7-6; D gene: TRBD1; clone size: NA; J gene: TRBJ1-5; CDR3 length: 15; CDR3 DNA: TGTGCCAGCAGCTTAGGACAGGGGGAAGGGCAGCCCCAGCATTTT; CDR3 protein: CASSLGQGEGQPQHF
V gene: TRBV6-5; D gene: NA; clone size: NA; J gene: TRBJ1-2; CDR3 length: 14; CDR3 DNA: TGTGCCAGCAGAGCAGGAGGTCCGTACGATGGCTACACCTTC; CDR3 protein: CASRAGGPYDGYTF
V gene: TRBV4-3; D gene: NA; clone size: NA; J gene: TRBJ2-7; CDR3 length: 13; CDR3 DNA: TGCGCCAGCAGCCTTAACAGGGCCTACGAGCAGTACTTC; CDR3 protein: CASSLNRAYEQYF
V gene: TRBV29-1; D gene: NA; clone size: NA; J gene: TRBJ1-1; CDR3 length: 15; CDR3 DNA: TGCAGCGTTCAGGCGTTAGGATTTGGGAACACTGAAGCTTTCTTT; CDR3 protein: CSVQALGFGNTEAFF
V gene: TRBV10-3; D gene: TRBD1; clone size: NA; J gene: TRBJ2-7; CDR3 length: 15; CDR3 DNA: TGTGCCATCAGGGCTCCGGGACAGGGATTCTACGAGCAGTACTTC; CDR3 protein: CAIRAPGQGFYEQYF
V gene: TRBV11-2; D gene: NA; clone size: NA; J gene: TRBJ1-2; CDR3 length: 14; CDR3 DNA: TGTGCCAGCAGCTCAACCCTCGGGATACATGGCTACACCTTC; CDR3 protein: CASSSTLGIHGYTF
V gene: TRBV19; D gene: TRBD2; clone size: NA; J gene: TRBJ2-1; CDR3 length: 13; CDR3 DNA: TGTGCCAGTAGGGAACTAGCGAGTAATGAGCAGTTCTTC; CDR3 protein: CASRELASNEQFF
V gene: TRBV19; D gene: NA; clone size: NA; J gene: TRBJ1-5; CDR3 length: 16; CDR3 DNA: TGTGCCAGTACCTTAGGGGCGGGAATTAGCAATCAGCCCCAGCATTTT; CDR3 protein: CASTLGAGISNQPQHF
V gene: TRBV6-4; D gene: NA; clone size: NA; J gene: TRBJ2-5; CDR3 length: 13; CDR3 DNA: TGTGCCAGCAGTGTCGGGCAGGGCGGGACCCAGTACTTC; CDR3 protein: CASSVGQGGTQYF
V gene: TRBV6-5; D gene: TRBD2; clone size: few; J gene: TRBJ2-1; CDR3 length: 14; CDR3 DNA: TGTGCCAGCAGTTACTCAGAGCGGGAGACTTTGCAGTTCTTC; CDR3 protein: CASSYSERETLQFF
V gene: TRBV4-3; D gene: TRBD1; clone size: once; J gene: TRBJ2-7; CDR3 length: 16; CDR3 DNA: TGCGCCAGCAGCCAAGAAGCGGACAGGGGGCTTACCGAGCAGTACTTC; CDR3 protein: CASSQEADRGLTEQYF
V gene: TRBV5-6; D gene: NA; clone size: many; J gene: TRBJ1-1; CDR3 length: 16; CDR3 DNA: TGTGCCAGCAGCCAGGGTAGGGTCGCGATCGCCACTGAAGCTTTCTTT; CDR3 protein: CASSQGRVAIATEAFF
V gene: TRBV28; D gene: NA; clone size: once; J gene: TRBJ1-1; CDR3 length: 10; CDR3 DNA: TGTGCCAGCCTAAAGACTGAAGCTTTCTTT; CDR3 protein: CASLKTEAFF